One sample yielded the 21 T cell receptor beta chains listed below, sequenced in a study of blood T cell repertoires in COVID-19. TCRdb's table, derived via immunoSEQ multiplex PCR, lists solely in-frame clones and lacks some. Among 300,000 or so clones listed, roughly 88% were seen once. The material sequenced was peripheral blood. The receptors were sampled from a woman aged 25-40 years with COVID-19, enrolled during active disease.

CDR3 in DNA: TGTGCCACCAGTGCCGGGACTAGCGGGGGATTCAATGAGCAGTTCTTC. Its protein is CATSAGTSGGFNEQFF. The chain carries TRBV24-1 and TRBJ2-1; 14 nucleotides line up with TRBD2. With V trimmed by 5 bases and J by 6 bases, 5 bases remained unmatched. CDR3 size: 16 residues. Germline CDR1 reads KGHDR; CDR2 reads SFDVKD.

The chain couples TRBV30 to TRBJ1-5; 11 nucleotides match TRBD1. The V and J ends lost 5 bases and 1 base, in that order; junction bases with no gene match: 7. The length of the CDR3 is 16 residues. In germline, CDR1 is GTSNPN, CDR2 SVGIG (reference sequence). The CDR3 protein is CAWGPGQGVSNQPQHF. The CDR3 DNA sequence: TGTGCCTGGGGTCCGGGACAGGGGGTCAGCAATCAGCCCCAGCATTTT.

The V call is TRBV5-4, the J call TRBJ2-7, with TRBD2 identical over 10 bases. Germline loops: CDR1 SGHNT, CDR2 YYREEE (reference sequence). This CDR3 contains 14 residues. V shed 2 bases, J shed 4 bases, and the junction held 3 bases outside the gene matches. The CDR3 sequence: CASSFGTSEYEQYF. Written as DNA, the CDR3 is TGTGCCAGCAGCTTTGGGACTAGCGAATACGAGCAGTACTTC. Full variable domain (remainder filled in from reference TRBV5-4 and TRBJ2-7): ETGVTQSPTHLIKTRGQQVTLRCSSQSGHNTVSWYQQALGQGPQFIFQYYREEENGRGNFPPRFSGLQFPNYSSELNVNALELDDSALYLCASSFGTSEYEQYFGPGTRLTVT.

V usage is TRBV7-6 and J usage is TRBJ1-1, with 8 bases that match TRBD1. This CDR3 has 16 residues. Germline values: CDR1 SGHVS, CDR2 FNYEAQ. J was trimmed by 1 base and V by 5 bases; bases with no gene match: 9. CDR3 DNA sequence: TGTGCCAGCAGCCAACCAGGGACAGGAACGAACACTGAAGCTTTCTTT. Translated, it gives CASSQPGTGTNTEAFF.

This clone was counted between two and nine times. The CDR3 DNA is TGCGCCAGCACTTTTCGGGCGGGGACTTCATCCCGAGGGCAGTACTTC. Its protein product is CASTFRAGTSSRGQYF. This chain connects TRBV5-1 to TRBJ2-7, with TRBD2 as a possible D gene (6 bases). This CDR3 is 16 amino acids long. Trimming cost V 6 bases and J 9 bases, with 28 bases left between them. CDR1 and CDR2 from the germline V gene are SGHRS and YFSETQ.

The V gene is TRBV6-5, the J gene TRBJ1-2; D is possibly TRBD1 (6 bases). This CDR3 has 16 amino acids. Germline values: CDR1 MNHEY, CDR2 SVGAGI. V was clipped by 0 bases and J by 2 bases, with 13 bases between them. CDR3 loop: CASSYSGRGRNYGYTF. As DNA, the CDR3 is TGTGCCAGCAGTTACTCAGGCAGGGGAAGGAACTATGGCTACACCTTC.

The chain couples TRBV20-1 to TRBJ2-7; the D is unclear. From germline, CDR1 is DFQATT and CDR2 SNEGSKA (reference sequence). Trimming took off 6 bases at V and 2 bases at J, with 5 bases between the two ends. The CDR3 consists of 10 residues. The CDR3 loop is CSARPYEQYF. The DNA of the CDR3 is TGCAGTGCCCGTCCCTACGAGCAGTACTTC.

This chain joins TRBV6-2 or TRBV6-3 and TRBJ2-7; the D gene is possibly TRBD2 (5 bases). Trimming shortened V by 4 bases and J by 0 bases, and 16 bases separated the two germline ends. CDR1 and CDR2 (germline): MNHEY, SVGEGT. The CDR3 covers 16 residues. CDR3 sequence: CASSSKRTDASYEQYF. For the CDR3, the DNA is TGTGCCAGCAGTTCTAAAAGGACTGACGCCTCCTACGAGCAGTACTTC.

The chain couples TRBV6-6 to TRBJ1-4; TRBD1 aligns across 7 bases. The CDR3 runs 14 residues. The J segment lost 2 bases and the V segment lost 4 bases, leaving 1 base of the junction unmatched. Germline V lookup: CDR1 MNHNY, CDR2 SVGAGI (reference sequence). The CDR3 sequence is CASSSDRTNEKLFF. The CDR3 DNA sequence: TGTGCCAGCAGTTCGGACAGGACTAATGAAAAACTGTTTTTT.

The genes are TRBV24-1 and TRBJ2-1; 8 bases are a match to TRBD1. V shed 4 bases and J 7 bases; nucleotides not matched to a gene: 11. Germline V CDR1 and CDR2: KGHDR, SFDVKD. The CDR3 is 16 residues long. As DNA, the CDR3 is TGTGCCACCAGTGACCAACCCAGGGGGCCGGGTAATGAGCAGTTCTTC. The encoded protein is CATSDQPRGPGNEQFF.

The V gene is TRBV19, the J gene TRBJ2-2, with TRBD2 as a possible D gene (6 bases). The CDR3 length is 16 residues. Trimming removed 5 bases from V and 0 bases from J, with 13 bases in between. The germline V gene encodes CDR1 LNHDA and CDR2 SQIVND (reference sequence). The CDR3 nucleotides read TGTGCCAGTAGTCCCCCGGGACTTTCGAACACCGGGGAGCTGTTTTTT. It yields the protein CASSPPGLSNTGELFF.

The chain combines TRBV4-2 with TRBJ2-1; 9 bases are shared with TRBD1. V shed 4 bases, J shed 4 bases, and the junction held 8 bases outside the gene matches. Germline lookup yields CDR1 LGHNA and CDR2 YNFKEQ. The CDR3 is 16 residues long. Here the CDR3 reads CASSPDQTGGYNEQFF. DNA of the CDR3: TGTGCCAGCAGCCCTGACCAGACAGGGGGGTACAATGAGCAGTTCTTC.

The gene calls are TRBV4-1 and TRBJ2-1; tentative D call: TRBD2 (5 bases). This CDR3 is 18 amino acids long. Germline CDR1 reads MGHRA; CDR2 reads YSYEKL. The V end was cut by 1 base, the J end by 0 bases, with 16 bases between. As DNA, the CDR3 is TGCGCCAGCAGCCAAGGGCTTTATCCCGGGGACTCCTACAATGAGCAGTTCTTC. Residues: CASSQGLYPGDSYNEQFF.

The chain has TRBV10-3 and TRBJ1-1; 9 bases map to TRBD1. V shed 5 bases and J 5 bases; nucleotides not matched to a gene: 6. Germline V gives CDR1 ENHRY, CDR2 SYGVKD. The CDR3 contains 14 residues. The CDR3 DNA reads TGTGCCATCAGTACCCGGACAGGGGAAACTGAAGCTTTCTTT. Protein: CAISTRTGETEAFF.

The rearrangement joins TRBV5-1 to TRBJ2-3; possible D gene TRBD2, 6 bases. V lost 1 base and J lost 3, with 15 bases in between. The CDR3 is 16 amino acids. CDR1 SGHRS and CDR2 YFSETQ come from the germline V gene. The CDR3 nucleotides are TGCGCCAGCAGCTTGCGGGAGAGGGTTGGTACAGATACGCAGTATTTT. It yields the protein CASSLRERVGTDTQYF.

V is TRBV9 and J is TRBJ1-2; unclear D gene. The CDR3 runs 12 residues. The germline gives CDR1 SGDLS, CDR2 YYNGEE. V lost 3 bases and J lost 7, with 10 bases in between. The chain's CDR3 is CASSGDTSGYTF. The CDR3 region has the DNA TGTGCCAGCAGCGGCGACACGTCTGGCTACACCTTC.

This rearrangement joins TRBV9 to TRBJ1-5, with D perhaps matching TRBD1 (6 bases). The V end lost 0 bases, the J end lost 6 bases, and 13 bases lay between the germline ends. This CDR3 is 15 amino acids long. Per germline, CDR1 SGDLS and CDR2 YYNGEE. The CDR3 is CASSVGSGAGQPQHF. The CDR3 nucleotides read TGTGCCAGCAGCGTAGGGTCAGGGGCGGGTCAGCCCCAGCATTTT.

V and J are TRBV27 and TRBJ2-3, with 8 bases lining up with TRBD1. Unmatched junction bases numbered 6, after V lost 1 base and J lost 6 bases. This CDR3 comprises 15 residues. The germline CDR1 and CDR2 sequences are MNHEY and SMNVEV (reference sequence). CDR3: CASSLYQGAGDTQYF. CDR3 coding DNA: TGTGCCAGCAGTTTATATCAGGGGGCAGGGGATACGCAGTATTTT.

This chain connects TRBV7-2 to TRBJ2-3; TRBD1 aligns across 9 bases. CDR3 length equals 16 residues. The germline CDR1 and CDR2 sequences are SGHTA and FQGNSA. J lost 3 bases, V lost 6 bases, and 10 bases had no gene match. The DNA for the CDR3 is TGTGCCAGCAGAAGACCCGGACAGGGGTTTACAGATACGCAGTATTTT. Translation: CASRRPGQGFTDTQYF.

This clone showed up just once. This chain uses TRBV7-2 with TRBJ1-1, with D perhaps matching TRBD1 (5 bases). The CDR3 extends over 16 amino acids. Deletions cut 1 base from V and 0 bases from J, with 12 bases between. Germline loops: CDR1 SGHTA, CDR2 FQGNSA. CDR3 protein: CASSLGFYRLNTEAFF. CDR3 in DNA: TGTGCCAGCAGCTTAGGTTTTTACAGGCTGAACACTGAAGCTTTCTTT.

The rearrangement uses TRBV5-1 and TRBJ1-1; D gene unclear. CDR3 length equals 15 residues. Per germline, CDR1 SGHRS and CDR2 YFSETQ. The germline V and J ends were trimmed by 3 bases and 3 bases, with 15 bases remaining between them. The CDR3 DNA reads TGCGCCAGCAGCTCTCATGGGAGAGGAGACACTGAAGCTTTCTTT. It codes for CASSSHGRGDTEAFF.